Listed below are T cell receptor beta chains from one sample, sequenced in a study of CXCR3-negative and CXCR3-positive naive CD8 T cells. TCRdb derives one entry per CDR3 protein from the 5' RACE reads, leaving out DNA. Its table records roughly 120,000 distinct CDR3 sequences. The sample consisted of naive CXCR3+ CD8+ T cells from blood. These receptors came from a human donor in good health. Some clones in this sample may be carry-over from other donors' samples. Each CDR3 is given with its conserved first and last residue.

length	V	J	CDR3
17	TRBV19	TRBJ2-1	CASSGTSGYSSYNEQFF
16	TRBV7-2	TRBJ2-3	CASSSPPSGRTDTQYF
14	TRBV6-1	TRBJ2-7	CASSDYGASYEQYF
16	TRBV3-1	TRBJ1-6	CASELFDWVDNSPLHF
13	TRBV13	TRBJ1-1	CASSLQGVTEAFF
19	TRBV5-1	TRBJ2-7	CASSLANPGQGSVIYEQYF
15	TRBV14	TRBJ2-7	CASSHDGLAGYEQYF
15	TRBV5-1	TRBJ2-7	CASSSSAGAYYEQYF
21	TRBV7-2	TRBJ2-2	CASSLVFLLVGTSGNTGELFF
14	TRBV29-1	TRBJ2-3	CSVGMSLARDTQYF
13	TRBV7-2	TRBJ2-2	CASSLALTGELFF
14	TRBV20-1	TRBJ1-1	CSARGRDSNTEAFF
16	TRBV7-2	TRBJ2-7	CASSPFGTSGLYEQYF
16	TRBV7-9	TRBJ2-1	CASSPDRGSSYNEQFF
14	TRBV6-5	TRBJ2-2	CASSSPGQGGELFF
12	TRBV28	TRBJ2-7	CASSLGHYEQYF
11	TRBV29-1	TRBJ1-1	CSVEDPRGTFF
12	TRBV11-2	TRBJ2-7	CASIGVTYEQYF
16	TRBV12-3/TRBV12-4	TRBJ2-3	CASSHPTGSRTDTQYF
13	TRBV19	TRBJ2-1	CASSMGTSNEQLF
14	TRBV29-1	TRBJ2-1	CSVEVLAGGNEQFF
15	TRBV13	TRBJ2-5	CASSSVAETQETQYF
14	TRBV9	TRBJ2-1	CASSVGGAVSEQFF
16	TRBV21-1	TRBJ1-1	CASSKDRPRHWGEAFF
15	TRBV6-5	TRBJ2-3	CASSLGTVNTDTQYF
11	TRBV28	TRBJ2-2	CASSLVGELFF
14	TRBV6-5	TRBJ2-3	CASNLRGGADTQYF
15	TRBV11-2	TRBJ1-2	CASSTGQGARYGYTF
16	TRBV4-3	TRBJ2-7	CASSQAVTGLTYEQYF
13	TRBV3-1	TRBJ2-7	CASSHALNHEQYF
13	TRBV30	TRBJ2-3	CAWSEGYTDTQYF
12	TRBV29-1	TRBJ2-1	CSVSGTYNEQFF
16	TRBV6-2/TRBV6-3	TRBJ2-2	CASNSQREGNTGELFF
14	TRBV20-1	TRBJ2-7	CSAREDGIFDEQYF
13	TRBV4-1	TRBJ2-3	CASSQEPTDTQYF
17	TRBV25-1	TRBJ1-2	CASSGPSAGNKKWGYTF
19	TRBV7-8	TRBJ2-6	CASSLAATGIRSGANVLTF
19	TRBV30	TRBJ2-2	CAWVPRDGTSGSNTGELFF
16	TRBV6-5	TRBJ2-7	CASSSRLALNSYEQYF
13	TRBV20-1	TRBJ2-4	CSVPGLAKNIQYF
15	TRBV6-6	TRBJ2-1	CASTYRDGSNNEQFF
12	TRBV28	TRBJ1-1	CASFPPDREAFF
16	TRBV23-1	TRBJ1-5	CASSQFWTPRNQPQHF
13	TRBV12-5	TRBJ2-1	CASGLGGPNEQFF
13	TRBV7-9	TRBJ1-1	CASSSPGGPEAFF
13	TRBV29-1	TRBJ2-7	CSVVDRGFYEQYF
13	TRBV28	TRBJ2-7	CASSSPGVYEQYF
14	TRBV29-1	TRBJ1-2	CSAHSGGGPYGYTF
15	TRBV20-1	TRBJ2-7	CSARDRSSGGYEQYF
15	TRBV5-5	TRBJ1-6	CASSLGGQGSSPLHF
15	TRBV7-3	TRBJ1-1	CASSLSGGTNTEAFF